The T cell receptor (beta chain) under discussion was sequenced for a study of response to subunit inactivated influenza vaccine (dated by TCRdb to between 2017 and 2018). About the investigation overall: Deep quantitative profiling of the T cell receptor repertoire was used in the study to follow responses to a trivalent subunit inactivated influenza vaccine.

Broad study findings and their caveats: The authors proposed that each seasonal influenza vaccination may bring in only a limited number of new T cells.

Concerning this clonotype: The specificity of this receptor is unknown. Base quality data are lacking; no much larger clone is found one base away.

A distance of 14 bases separates the germline ends of V and J, which lose 4 bases and 6 bases respectively. CDR1 SGHRS and CDR2 YFSETQ were looked up in the germline V gene. Spanning cysteine to phenylalanine, the CDR3 consists of 14 amino acids. Here the CDR3 DNA is all that survives: 42 bases in frame from base 1. The library came from RT-PCR. Sequencing relied on an Illumina HiSeq 2500. TCRdb cleaned the public reads at Q25 with fastp, built clones with MiXCR and kept in-frame beta chains. Each entry is one CDR3 protein sequence, shown with its most common DNA and genes. The sample yields about 780,000 distinct CDR3 sequences; around a sixth were counted once. The top ten clones comprise under 13% of the sample.

The sequences come from PBMCs from blood, collected around 5 days after vaccination. The clonotype comes from a man aged 50 or older who received an inactivated influenza vaccine. Donor details come from another sample of the same person, matched by shared clones. The rearrangement joined TRBV5-1 to TRBJ1-5, and possibly TRBD1, on 6 matching bases. The DNA sequence is as follows: TGCGCCAGCAGCCCCGTTACAGGGAGTCAGCCCCAGCATTTT. This is translated as CASSPVTGSQPQHF.